This T cell receptor beta chain was observed in a study of blood T cells in healthy people across ages. Broader study findings: Per-million-T-cell TCR beta diversity fell roughly linearly with age.

Then a second PCR, running about 6 to 12 cycles, was carried out with a sample-barcoded 5' primer and a J-beta primer mix. Unique molecular identifiers of 12 random nucleotides labeled each cDNA. Via MiXCR, TCRdb re-called the 5' RACE reads, giving one row per CDR3 protein. The table includes around 1,100,000 distinct CDR3 sequences, roughly two fifths detected once. This clonotype was detected only a few times. Its antigen remains unknown. This CDR3 comprises 13 residues. With 0 bases removed from V and 10 bases from J, the gap between germline ends came to 15 bases. CDR1 is DFQATT, CDR2 SNEGSKA, per germline (reference sequence).

Sequencing was performed on blood. V and J are TRBV20-1 and TRBJ1-2; TRBD1 is a possible D gene (5 bases). The TCR originated in a man between 18 and 29 years old in good health. The CDR3 is CSAREGGRGYYTF. The CDR3 nucleotides are TGCAGTGCTAGAGAGGGGGGTAGGGGATACTACACCTTC.